This section outlines one T cell receptor (beta chain) sequence together with its context. Its antigen is unknown. The sample is drawn from a study of CD8+ T cells in alopecia areata. Study-level points and caveats: Possibly because of HLA-related factors, TCR sharing was less clear across patients than in mice. Lesional scalp, especially alopecia totalis/universalis, showed higher clonality than normal scalp.

The CDR3 totals 15 residues. With 1 base removed from V and 8 bases from J, the gap between germline ends came to 15 bases. CDR1 and CDR2 from the germline V gene are SGHAT and FQNNGV. Investigators sorted PBMCs to obtain both CD4+ and CD8+ T cells. RNA was extracted and reverse transcribed into cDNA as the sequencing template. The method was immunoSEQ multiplex PCR; TCRdb's version includes in-frame clones alone and lacks a portion of them. This table has fewer than 90,000 clones, just over 50% appearing once. Sequencing was done on a sample of NKG2D-high CD8+ T cells sorted from blood. This receptor was obtained from a human donor with alopecia areata. The J gene is TRBJ2-1, the V gene TRBV11-2; TRBD2 is a possible D gene (5 bases). In DNA form, the CDR3 reads TGTGCCAGCAGCTTAGGTGGCGGGCCTTACTATGAGCAGTTCTTC. As protein: CASSLGGGPYYEQFF.